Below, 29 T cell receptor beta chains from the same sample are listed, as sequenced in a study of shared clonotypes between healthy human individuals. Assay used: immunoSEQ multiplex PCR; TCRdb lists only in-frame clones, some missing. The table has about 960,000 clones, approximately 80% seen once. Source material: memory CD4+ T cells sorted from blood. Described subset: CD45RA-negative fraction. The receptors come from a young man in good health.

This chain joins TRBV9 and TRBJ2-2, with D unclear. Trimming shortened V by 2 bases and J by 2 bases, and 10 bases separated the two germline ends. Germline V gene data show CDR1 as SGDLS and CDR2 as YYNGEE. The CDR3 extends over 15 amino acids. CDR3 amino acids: CASSVSTVNTGELFF. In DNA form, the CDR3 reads TGTGCCAGCAGCGTCAGTACGGTTAACACCGGGGAGCTGTTTTTT.

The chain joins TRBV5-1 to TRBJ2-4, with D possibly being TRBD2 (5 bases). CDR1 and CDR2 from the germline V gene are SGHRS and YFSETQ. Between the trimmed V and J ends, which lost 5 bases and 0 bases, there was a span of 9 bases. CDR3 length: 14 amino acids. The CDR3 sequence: CASRPDLAKNIQYF. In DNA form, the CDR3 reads TGCGCCAGCAGACCGGACTTAGCCAAAAACATTCAGTACTTC.

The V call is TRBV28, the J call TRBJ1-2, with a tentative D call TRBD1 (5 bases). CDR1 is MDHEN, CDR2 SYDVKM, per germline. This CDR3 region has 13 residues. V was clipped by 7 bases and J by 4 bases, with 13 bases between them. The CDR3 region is CASTRTFAYGYTF. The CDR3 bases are TGTGCCAGCACCCGGACATTTGCCTATGGCTACACCTTC.

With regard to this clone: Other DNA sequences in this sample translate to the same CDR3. CDR3: CASGRTTDTQYF. CDR3 nucleotides: TGTGCCAGTGGCAGGACAACAGATACGCAGTATTTT. The V and J genes are TRBV9 and TRBJ2-3, with D maybe TRBD1 (5 bases). V was trimmed by 8 bases and J by 3 bases, leaving 10 bases between them. The CDR3 sequence is 12 residues long. Germline CDR1 and CDR2: SGDLS and YYNGEE. Complete variable domain (other parts from reference TRBV9 and TRBJ2-3): DSGVTQTPKHLITATGQRVTLRCSPRSGDLSVYWYQQSLDQGLQFLIQYYNGEERAKGNILERFSAQQFPDLHSELNLSSLELGDSALYFCASGRTTDTQYFGPGTRLTVL.

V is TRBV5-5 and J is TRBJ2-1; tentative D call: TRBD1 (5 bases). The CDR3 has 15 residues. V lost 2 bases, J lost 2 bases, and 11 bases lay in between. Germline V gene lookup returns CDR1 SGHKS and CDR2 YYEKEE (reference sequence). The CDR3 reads CASSFDWGAYNEQFF. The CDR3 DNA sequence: TGTGCCAGCAGCTTTGATTGGGGCGCCTACAATGAGCAGTTCTTC.

CDR3 region: CASSDMRVSYNEQFF. As DNA, the CDR3 is TGTGCCAGCAGTGATATGCGGGTTTCCTACAATGAGCAGTTCTTC. V is TRBV25-1 and J is TRBJ2-1; possibly TRBD2 for D (5 bases). This CDR3 has 15 residues. The germline V gene has CDR1 MGHDK and CDR2 SYGVNS. Trimming took 3 bases from V and 1 from J, leaving 10 bases between them. Full variable domain (remainder filled in from reference TRBV25-1 and TRBJ2-1): EADIYQTPRYLVIGTGKKITLECSQTMGHDKMYWYQQDPGMELHLIHYSYGVNSTEKGDLSSESTVSRIRTEHFPLTLESARPSHTSQYLCASSDMRVSYNEQFFGPGTRLTVL.

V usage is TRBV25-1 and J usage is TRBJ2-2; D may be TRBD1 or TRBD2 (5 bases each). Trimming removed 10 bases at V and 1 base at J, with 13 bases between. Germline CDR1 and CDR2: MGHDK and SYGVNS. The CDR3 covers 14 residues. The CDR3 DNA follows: TGTGCCACAGAACGGGGCGGGAACACCGGGGAGCTGTTTTTT. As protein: CATERGGNTGELFF.

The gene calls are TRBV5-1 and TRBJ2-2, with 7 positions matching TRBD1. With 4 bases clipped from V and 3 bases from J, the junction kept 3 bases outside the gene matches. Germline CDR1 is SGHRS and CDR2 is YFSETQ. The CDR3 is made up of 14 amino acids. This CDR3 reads CASSPGQHTGELFF. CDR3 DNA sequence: TGCGCCAGCAGCCCGGGACAGCACACCGGGGAGCTGTTTTTT.

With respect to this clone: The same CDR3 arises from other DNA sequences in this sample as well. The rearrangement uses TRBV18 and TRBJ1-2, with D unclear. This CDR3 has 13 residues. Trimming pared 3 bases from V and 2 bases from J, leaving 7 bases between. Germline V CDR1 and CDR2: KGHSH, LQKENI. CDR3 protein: CASSPEQNYGYTF. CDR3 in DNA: TGTGCCAGCTCACCTGAACAGAACTATGGCTACACCTTC.

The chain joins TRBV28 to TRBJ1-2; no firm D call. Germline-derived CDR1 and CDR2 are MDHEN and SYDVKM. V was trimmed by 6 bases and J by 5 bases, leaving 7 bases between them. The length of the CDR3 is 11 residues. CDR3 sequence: CASRTAYGYTF. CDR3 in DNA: TGTGCCAGCAGAACAGCTTATGGCTACACCTTC.

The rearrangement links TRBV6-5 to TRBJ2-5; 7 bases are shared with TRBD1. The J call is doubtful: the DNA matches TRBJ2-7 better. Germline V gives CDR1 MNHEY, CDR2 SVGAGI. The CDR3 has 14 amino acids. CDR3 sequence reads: CASRLPGQNYEQYF. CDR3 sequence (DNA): TGTGCCAGCAGATTACCGGGACAGAACTACGAGCAGTACTTC.

The CDR3 DNA follows: TGCAGCGTTGTACGGGGGGGCACAGATACGCAGTATTTT. Residues: CSVVRGGTDTQYF. The V gene is TRBV29-1, the J gene TRBJ2-3; 7 bases are shared with TRBD2. Losses at the gene ends were 4 bases for V and 1 base for J; bases not matched to a gene: 2. The CDR3 contains 13 residues. The germline gives CDR1 SQVTM, CDR2 ANQGSEA.

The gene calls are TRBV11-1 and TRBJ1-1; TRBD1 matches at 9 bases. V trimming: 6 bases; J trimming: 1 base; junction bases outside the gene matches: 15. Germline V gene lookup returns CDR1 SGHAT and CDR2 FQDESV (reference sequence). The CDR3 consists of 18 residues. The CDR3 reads CASRVGGQGRGKNTEAFF. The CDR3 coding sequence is TGTGCCAGCAGGGTTGGAGGACAGGGGCGAGGAAAGAACACTGAAGCTTTCTTT.

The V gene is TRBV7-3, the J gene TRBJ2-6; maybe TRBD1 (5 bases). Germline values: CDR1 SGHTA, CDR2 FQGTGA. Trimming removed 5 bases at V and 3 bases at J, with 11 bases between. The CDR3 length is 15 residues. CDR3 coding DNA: TGTGCCAGCAGCAGCCAAGGGGTTGGGGCCAACGTCCTGACTTTC. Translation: CASSSQGVGANVLTF.

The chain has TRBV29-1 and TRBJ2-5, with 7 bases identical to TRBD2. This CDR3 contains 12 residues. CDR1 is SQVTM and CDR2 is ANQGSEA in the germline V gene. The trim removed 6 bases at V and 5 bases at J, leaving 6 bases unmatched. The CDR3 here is CSVIRGVETQYF. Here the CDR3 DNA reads TGCAGCGTGATACGGGGGGTGGAGACCCAGTACTTC.

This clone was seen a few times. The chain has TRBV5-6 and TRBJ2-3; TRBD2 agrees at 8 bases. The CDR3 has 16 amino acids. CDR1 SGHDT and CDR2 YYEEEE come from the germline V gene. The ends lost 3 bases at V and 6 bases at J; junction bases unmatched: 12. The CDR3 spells CASSWYVGREVDTQYF. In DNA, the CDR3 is TGTGCCAGCAGCTGGTACGTTGGGCGGGAGGTGGATACGCAGTATTTT.

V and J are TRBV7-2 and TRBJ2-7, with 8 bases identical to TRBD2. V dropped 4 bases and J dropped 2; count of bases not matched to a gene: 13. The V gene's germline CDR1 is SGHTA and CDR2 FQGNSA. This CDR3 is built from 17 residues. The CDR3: CASSSWASGSKAYEQYF. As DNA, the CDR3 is TGTGCCAGCAGCTCCTGGGCCAGCGGGAGCAAGGCCTACGAGCAGTACTTC.

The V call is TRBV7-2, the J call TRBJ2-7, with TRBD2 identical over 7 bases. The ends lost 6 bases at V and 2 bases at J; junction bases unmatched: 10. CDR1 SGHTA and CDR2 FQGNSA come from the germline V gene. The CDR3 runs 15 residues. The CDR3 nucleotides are TGTGCCAGCAGTAAAGAAGCGGGATCCCCCTACGAGCAGTACTTC. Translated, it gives CASSKEAGSPYEQYF.

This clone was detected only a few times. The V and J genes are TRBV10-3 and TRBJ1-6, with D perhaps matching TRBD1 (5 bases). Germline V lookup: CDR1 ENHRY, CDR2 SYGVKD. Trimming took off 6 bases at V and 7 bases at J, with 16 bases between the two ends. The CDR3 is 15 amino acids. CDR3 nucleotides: TGTGCCATCAGCCCCGGGGACTCTCCAAATTCACCCCTCCACTTT. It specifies CAISPGDSPNSPLHF.

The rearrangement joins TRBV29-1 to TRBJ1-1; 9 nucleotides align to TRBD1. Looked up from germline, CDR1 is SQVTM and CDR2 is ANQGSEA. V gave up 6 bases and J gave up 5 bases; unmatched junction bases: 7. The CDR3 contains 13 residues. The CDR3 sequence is CSVAGQGTTEAFF. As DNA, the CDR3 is TGCAGCGTCGCGGGACAGGGTACTACTGAAGCTTTCTTT.

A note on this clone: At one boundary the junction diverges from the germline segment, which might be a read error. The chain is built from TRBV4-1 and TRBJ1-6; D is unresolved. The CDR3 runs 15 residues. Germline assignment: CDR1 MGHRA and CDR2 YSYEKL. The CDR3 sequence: CASSQGASDNSSLHF. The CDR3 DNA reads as TGCGCCAGCAGCCAAGGAGCGTCGGATAATTCATCCCTCCACTTT.

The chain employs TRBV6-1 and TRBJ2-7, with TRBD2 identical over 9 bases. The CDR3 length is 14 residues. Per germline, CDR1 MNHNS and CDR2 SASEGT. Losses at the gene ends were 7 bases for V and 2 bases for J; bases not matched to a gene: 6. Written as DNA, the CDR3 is TGTGCCAGCACTCTGACTAGCGGTACCTACGAGCAGTACTTC. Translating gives CASTLTSGTYEQYF.

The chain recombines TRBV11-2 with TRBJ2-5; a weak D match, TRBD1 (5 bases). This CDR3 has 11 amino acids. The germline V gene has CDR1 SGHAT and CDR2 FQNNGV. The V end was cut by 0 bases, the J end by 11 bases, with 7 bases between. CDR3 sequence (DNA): TGTGCCAGCAGCTTAGAGGGGCCTCAGTACTTC. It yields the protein CASSLEGPQYF.

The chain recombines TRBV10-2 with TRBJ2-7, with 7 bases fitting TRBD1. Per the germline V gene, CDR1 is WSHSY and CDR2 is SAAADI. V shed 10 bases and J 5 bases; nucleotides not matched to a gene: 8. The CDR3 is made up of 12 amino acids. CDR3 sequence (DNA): TGCGCCACTACAGGGGTCCGGGACGAGCAGTACTTC. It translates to CATTGVRDEQYF.

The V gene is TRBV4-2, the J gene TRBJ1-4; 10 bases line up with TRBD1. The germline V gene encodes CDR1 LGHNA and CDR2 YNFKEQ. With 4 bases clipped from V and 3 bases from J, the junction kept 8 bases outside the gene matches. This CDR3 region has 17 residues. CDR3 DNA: TGTGCCAGCAGCCCGACAGGGGGCGCAACCTCTAATGAAAAACTGTTTTTT. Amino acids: CASSPTGGATSNEKLFF.

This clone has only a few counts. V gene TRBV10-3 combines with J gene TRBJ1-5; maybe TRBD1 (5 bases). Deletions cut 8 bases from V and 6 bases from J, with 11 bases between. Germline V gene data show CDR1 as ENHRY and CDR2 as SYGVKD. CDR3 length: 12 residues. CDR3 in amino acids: CAIQDGGQPQHF. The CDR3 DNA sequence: TGTGCCATCCAGGACGGGGGTCAGCCCCAGCATTTT.

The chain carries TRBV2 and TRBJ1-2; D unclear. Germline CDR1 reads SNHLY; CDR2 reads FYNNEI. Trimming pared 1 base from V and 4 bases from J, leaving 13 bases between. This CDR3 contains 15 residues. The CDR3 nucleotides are TGTGCCAGCAGTGAAGGGGCGTCGATGCCCTATGGCTACACCTTC. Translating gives CASSEGASMPYGYTF.

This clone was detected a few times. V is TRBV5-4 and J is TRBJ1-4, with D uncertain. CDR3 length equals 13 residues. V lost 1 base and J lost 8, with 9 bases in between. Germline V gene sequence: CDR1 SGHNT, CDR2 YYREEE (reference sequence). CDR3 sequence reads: CASSLQNAEKLFF. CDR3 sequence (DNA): TGTGCCAGCAGCTTGCAGAACGCAGAAAAACTGTTTTTT.

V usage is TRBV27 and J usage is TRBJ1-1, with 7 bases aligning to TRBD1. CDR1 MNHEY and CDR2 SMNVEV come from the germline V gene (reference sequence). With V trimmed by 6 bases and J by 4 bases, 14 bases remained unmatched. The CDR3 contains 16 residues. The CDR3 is CASSTGTVYGSTEAFF. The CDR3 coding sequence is TGTGCCAGCAGCACCGGGACAGTTTATGGGAGCACTGAAGCTTTCTTT.